These 17 T cell receptor beta chains share one sample of origin, sequenced in a study of T cell repertoires in cytomegalovirus infection. These receptors have no identified antigens. TCRdb analysed the reads with MiXCR anew, one entry per CDR3 protein. The table shows around 770,000 distinct CDR3 sequences, with roughly 28% occurring only once. The sample consisted of cultured CD8+ T cells from PBMCs, taken from culture after CMV antigen stimulation. Receptors were obtained from a human donor in good health (CMV status not recorded). Some clones in this sample may be carry-over from other donors' samples.

The chain uses TRBV7-8 and TRBJ2-1, with D perhaps given as TRBD1 or TRBD2 (6 bases each). The CDR3 runs 15 residues. The V and J ends lost 6 bases and 4 bases respectively, with 16 bases between them. Germline V gene lookup returns CDR1 SGHVS and CDR2 FQNEAQ. In DNA, the CDR3 is TGTGCCAGCAGTTTCCCCGGGGGCGGGTACAATGAGCAGTTCTTC. Its translation is CASSFPGGGYNEQFF.

This chain connects TRBV2 to TRBJ2-2; 11 positions match TRBD1. Germline V gene data show CDR1 as SNHLY and CDR2 as FYNNEI. This CDR3 comprises 16 residues. Trimming removed 0 bases from V and 4 bases from J; junction bases left unmatched: 1. The CDR3 DNA follows: TGTGCCAGCAGTGAAGCCGGACAGGGGGCCACCGGGGAGCTGTTTTTT. Translated, it gives CASSEAGQGATGELFF.

This clonotype was seen a few times. V gene TRBV10-3 combines with J gene TRBJ2-5; tentative D call: TRBD2 (6 bases). This CDR3 has 14 amino acids. Trimming shortened V by 5 bases and J by 5 bases, and 15 bases separated the two germline ends. Germline lookup yields CDR1 ENHRY and CDR2 SYGVKD. CDR3 coding DNA: TGTGCCATCAGTCCTGTGGGGGGTCGGGAGACCCAGTACTTC. Residues: CAISPVGGRETQYF.

The chain couples TRBV6-2 or TRBV6-3 to TRBJ2-7; D perhaps matches TRBD1 (6 bases). The CDR3 sequence is 15 residues long. Germline V gene data show CDR1 as MNHEY and CDR2 as SVGEGT. The ends were cut back, 0 bases at V and 6 bases at J, with 15 bases in the middle. CDR3 loop: CASSYSYQGQSEQYV. The CDR3 region has the DNA TGTGCCAGCAGTTACTCGTACCAGGGGCAAAGCGAGCAGTACGTC.

Only a few counts were recorded for this clonotype. CDR3 sequence (DNA): TGTGCCAGTAGGATAGGGCTAGCGGACACCGGGGAGCTGTTTTTT. Amino acids: CASRIGLADTGELFF. The rearrangement links TRBV27 to TRBJ2-2, with 7 bases lining up with TRBD2. Per germline, CDR1 MNHEY and CDR2 SMNVEV (reference sequence). Losses at the gene ends were 9 bases for V and 3 bases for J; bases not matched to a gene: 10. The CDR3 contains 15 residues.

This rearrangement joins TRBV29-1 to TRBJ1-1; 10 nucleotides match TRBD1. The V gene end was trimmed by 4 bases and the J gene end by 4 bases; junction bases not matched to a gene: 6. Per germline, CDR1 SQVTM and CDR2 ANQGSEA. This CDR3 region has 14 residues. The CDR3 spells CSVGGQGLATEAFF. The CDR3 coding sequence is TGCAGCGTTGGGGGACAGGGGTTGGCCACTGAAGCTTTCTTT.

This clonotype appeared once. The V and J genes are TRBV28 and TRBJ2-7; perhaps D is TRBD1 or TRBD2 (5 bases each). The CDR3 loop spans 14 amino acids. The V gene lost 5 bases and the J gene lost 0 bases, with 11 bases spanning the gap. From germline, CDR1 is MDHEN and CDR2 SYDVKM. In nucleotides, the CDR3 is TGTGCCAGCAGTATTGGGACGGGCTCCTACGAGCAGTACGTC. Its protein is CASSIGTGSYEQYV.

The chain couples TRBV7-6 to TRBJ2-3, with 8 bases that match TRBD2. The V gene end was trimmed by 3 bases and the J gene end by 0 bases; junction bases not matched to a gene: 8. Germline V gives CDR1 SGHVS, CDR2 FNYEAQ. The CDR3 runs 17 residues. The CDR3 loop reads CASSFSVAGLSTDTQYF. CDR3 coding DNA: TGTGCCAGCAGCTTTTCAGTAGCGGGGCTTAGCACAGATACGCAGTATTTT.

This clonotype was seen ten or more times. The chain uses TRBV7-6 and TRBJ2-3, with TRBD2 matching 8 bases. Per germline, CDR1 SGHVS and CDR2 FNYEAQ. The CDR3 has 15 amino acids. J gave up 3 bases and V 3 bases, and 5 bases lay outside the gene matches. CDR3 residues: CASSFSGGETDTQYF. CDR3 sequence (DNA): TGTGCCAGCAGCTTCTCGGGGGGGGAGACAGATACGCAGTATTTT.

This clonotype has a handful of counts. This chain joins TRBV6-2 or TRBV6-3 and TRBJ2-2; TRBD2 might be the D (6 bases). The V end lost 0 bases, the J end lost 4 bases, and 18 bases lay between the germline ends. Germline V CDR1 and CDR2: MNHEY, SVGEGT. The CDR3 totals 18 residues. CDR3 bases: TGTGCCAGCAGTTACTCTCCGGGGGAGCAGATGTCCACCGGGGAGCTGTTTTTT. This codes for CASSYSPGEQMSTGELFF.

The chain employs TRBV15 and TRBJ2-7, with D possibly being TRBD1 (5 bases). The V end lost 6 bases, the J end lost 2 bases, and 20 bases lay between the germline ends. The CDR3 is 16 amino acids. Germline-derived CDR1 and CDR2 are LNHNV and YYDKDF (reference sequence). The CDR3 DNA is TGTGCCACCAGGGAGACCCCTTTCACAGGAACCTACGAGCAGTACTTC. Protein: CATRETPFTGTYEQYF.

The chain joins TRBV4-2 to TRBJ2-3; 7 positions agree with TRBD2. Germline lookup yields CDR1 LGHNA and CDR2 YNFKEQ. V was pared by 0 bases and J by 5 bases, with 5 bases of the junction left unmatched. This CDR3 contains 15 residues. The CDR3 nucleotides are TGTGCCAGCAGCCAAGAGAAGCGGGGTATAGATACGCAGTATTTT. This translates into CASSQEKRGIDTQYF.

This clonotype was observed a few times. This chain links TRBV4-1 with TRBJ2-1, with unresolved D. Germline V lookup: CDR1 MGHRA, CDR2 YSYEKL. The CDR3 covers 15 residues. V was trimmed by 3 bases and J by 6 bases, leaving 15 bases between them. The CDR3 DNA is TGCGCCAGCAGCCATCTCCAGATTTCAGTCAATGAGCAGTTCTTC. The encoded protein is CASSHLQISVNEQFF.

V usage is TRBV7-8 and J usage is TRBJ2-3; D is undetermined. V dropped 4 bases and J dropped 0 bases, with 11 bases sitting between them. The CDR3 contains 15 residues. CDR1 and CDR2 (germline): SGHVS, FQNEAQ. For the CDR3, the DNA is TGTGCCAGCAGCTCCCTTGTACCTAGCACAGATACGCAGTATTTT. Translating it yields CASSSLVPSTDTQYF.

J is TRBJ2-1 and V is TRBV7-8; 9 positions match TRBD2. Germline values: CDR1 SGHVS, CDR2 FQNEAQ. The CDR3 totals 15 residues. Unmatched junction bases numbered 11, after V lost 5 bases and J lost 9 bases. CDR3 amino acids: CASSQRAGGPVEQFF. DNA of the CDR3: TGTGCCAGCAGCCAAAGGGCGGGGGGGCCCGTTGAGCAGTTCTTC.

The gene calls are TRBV6-5 and TRBJ2-7; D remains ambiguous. This CDR3 has 16 residues. V lost 2 bases, J lost 3 bases, and 17 bases lay in between. Germline V CDR1 and CDR2: MNHEY, SVGAGI. The CDR3 nucleotides read TGTGCCAGCAGTTACGCCGTTCCAAACGAATTCTACGAGCAGTACTTC. Amino acid sequence: CASSYAVPNEFYEQYF.

The chain carries TRBV7-4 and TRBJ1-4, with D possibly TRBD1 on 5 matching bases. Germline loops: CDR1 SGHVT, CDR2 SQSDAQ. Trimming removed 5 bases at V and 4 bases at J, with 14 bases between. The CDR3 covers 15 residues. The CDR3 bases are TGTGCCAGCAGCCCCCGGCAGGGTGATAATGAAAAACTGTTTTTT. Protein product: CASSPRQGDNEKLFF.